This TCR beta chain came from a study of shared clonotypes between healthy human individuals. Study overall: A donor's plate count was three for CD4 naive and three for CD4 memory; CD8 naive had two and CD8 memory one.

Notes on this clone: Its target is not known.

Notes on the study in general: For sorted subsets, rarefaction showed incomplete sequencing despite large depth. Sampling covered nothing but blood. Tissue TCR repertoires likely differ from those found in blood.

Assay: immunoSEQ multiplex PCR; the TCRdb copy retains only in-frame clones and omits some. The sample lists approximately 2.5 million clones, approximately 94% occurring once. The V and J ends lost 4 bases and 10 bases respectively, with 17 bases between them. Germline assignment: CDR1 SGHTA and CDR2 FQGNSA. The CDR3 sequence is 15 residues long. The TCR comes from a man aged 18 to 29 in good health. The V gene is TRBV7-2, the J gene TRBJ1-6; maybe TRBD1 (6 bases). The sequencing sample was made of naive CD4+ T cells sorted from blood. Subset reported: CD45RA+ positively selected. The CDR3 DNA reads TGTGCCAGCAGCTCCGCTACAGGGAGAGAATCACCCCTCCACTTT. Translating it yields CASSSATGRESPLHF. Full variable domain (remainder filled in from reference TRBV7-2 and TRBJ1-6): GAGVSQSPSNKVTEKGKDVELRCDPISGHTALYWYRQSLGQGLEFLIYFQGNSAPDKSGLPSDRFSAERTGGSVSTLTIQRTQQEDSAVYLCASSSATGRESPLHFGNGTRLTVT.